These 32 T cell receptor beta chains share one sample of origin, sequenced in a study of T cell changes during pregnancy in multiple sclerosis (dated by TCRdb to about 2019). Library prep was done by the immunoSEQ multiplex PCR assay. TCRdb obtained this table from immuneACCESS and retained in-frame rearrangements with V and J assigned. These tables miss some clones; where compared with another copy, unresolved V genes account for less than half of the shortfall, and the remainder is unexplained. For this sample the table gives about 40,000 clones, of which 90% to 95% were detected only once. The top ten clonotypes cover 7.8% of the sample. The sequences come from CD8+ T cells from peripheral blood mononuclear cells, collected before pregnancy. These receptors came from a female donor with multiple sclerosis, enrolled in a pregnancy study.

The CDR3 sequence: CASTQVGSYEQYF. DNA for the CDR3: TGTGCCAGCACCCAGGTTGGTTCCTACGAGCAGTACTTC. The chain couples TRBV7-9 to TRBJ2-7; D uncertain. V lost 7 bases and J lost 1, with 11 bases in between. Germline CDR1 SEHNR, CDR2 FQNEAQ (reference sequence). The CDR3 covers 13 residues.

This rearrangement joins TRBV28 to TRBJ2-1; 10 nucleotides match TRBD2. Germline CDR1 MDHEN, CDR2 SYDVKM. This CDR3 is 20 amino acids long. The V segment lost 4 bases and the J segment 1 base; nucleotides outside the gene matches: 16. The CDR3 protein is CASSYPSASGSSLSYNEQFF. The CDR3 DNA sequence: TGTGCCAGCAGTTACCCCTCGGCTAGCGGGAGTTCCCTATCCTACAATGAGCAGTTCTTC. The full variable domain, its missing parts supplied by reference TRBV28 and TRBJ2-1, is DVKVTQSSRYLVKRTGEKVFLECVQDMDHENMFWYRQDPGLGLRLIYFSYDVKMKEKGDIPEGYSVSREKKERFSLILESASTNQTSMYLCASSYPSASGSSLSYNEQFFGPGTRLTVL.

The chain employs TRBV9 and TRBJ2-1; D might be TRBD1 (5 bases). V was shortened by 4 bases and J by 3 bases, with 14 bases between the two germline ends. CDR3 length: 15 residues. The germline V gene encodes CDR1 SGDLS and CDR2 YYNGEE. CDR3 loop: CASSPFRGIYNEQFF. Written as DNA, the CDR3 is TGTGCCAGCAGCCCATTTAGGGGTATCTACAATGAGCAGTTCTTC. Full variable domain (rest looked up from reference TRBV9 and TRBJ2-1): DSGVTQTPKHLITATGQRVTLRCSPRSGDLSVYWYQQSLDQGLQFLIQYYNGEERAKGNILERFSAQQFPDLHSELNLSSLELGDSALYFCASSPFRGIYNEQFFGPGTRLTVL.

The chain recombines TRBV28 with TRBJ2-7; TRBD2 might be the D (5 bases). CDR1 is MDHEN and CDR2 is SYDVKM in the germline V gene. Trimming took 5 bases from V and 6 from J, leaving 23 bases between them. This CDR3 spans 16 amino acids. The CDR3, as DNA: TGTGCCAGCAGTACCTCCGTAGGACTGAGTGAGTCCGAGCAGTACTTC. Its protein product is CASSTSVGLSESEQYF.

As DNA, the CDR3 is TGTGCCAGCAGTTTGCCGCGGGAGGGCCAGGAGACCCAGTACTTC. Protein product: CASSLPREGQETQYF. This chain links TRBV6-1 with TRBJ2-5, with 9 bases aligning to TRBD2. This CDR3 is 15 amino acids long. V lost 5 bases, J lost 5 bases, and 9 bases stayed unmatched. Germline CDR1 and CDR2: MNHNS and SASEGT.

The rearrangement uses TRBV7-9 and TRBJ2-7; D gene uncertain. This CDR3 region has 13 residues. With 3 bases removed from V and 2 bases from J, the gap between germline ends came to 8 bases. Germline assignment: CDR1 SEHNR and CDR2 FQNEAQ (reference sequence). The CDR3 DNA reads TGTGCCAGCAGCTTGGGCAGGACCTACGAGCAGTACTTC. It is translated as CASSLGRTYEQYF.

CDR3 nucleotides: TGTGCCAGTAGTAGCCTCTACAGGGACATATCTTCCCCGTATGGCTACACCTTC. This translates into CASSSLYRDISSPYGYTF. The gene calls are TRBV19 and TRBJ1-2; D perhaps matches TRBD1 (6 bases). Looked up from germline, CDR1 is LNHDA and CDR2 is SQIVND (reference sequence). The CDR3 length is 18 residues. Trimming stripped 4 bases from V and 5 bases from J, with 26 bases between.

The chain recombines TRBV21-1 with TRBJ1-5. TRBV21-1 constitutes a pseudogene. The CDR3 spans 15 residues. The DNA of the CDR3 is TGTGCCAGCACCCTATTAGTAAGAGGCAATCAGCCCCAGCATTTT. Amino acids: CASTLLVRGNQPQHF.

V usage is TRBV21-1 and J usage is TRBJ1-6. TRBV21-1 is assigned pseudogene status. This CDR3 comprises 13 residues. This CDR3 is CARVIGYNSPLHF. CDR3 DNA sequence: TGTGCCAGAGTTATCGGCTATAATTCACCCCTCCACTTT.

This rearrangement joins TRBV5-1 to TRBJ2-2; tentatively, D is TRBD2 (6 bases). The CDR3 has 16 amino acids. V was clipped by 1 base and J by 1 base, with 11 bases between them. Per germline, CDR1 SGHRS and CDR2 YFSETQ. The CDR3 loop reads CASSLWDGGNTGELFF. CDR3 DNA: TGCGCCAGCAGCTTGTGGGACGGGGGGAACACCGGGGAGCTGTTTTTT.

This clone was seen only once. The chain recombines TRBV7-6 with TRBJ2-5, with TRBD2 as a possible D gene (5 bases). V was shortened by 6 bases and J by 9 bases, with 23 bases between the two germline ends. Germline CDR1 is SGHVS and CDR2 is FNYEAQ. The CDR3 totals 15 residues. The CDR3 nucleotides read TGTGCCAGCAGGGTGAGAGGGATTGTTCTTTGGTCCCAGTACTTC. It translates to CASRVRGIVLWSQYF.

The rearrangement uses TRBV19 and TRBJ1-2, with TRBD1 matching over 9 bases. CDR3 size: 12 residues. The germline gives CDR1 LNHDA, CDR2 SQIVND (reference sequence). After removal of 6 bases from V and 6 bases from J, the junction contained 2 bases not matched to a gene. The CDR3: CASRRDRDGYTF. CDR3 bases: TGTGCCAGTAGAAGGGACAGGGATGGCTACACCTTC.

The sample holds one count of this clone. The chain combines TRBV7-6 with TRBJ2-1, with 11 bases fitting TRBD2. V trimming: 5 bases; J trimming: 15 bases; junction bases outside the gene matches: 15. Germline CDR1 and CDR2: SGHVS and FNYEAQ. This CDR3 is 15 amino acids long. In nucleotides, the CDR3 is TGTGCCAGCAGCCCCAACCCAGTAGCGGGAGGGGTTGGGTTCTTC. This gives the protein CASSPNPVAGGVGFF.

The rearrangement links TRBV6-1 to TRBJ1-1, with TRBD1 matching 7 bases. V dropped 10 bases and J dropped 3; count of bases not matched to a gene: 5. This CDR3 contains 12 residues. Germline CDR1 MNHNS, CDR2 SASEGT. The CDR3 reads CATIRGYTEAFF. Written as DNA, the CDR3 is TGTGCCACCATCAGGGGGTACACTGAAGCTTTCTTT.

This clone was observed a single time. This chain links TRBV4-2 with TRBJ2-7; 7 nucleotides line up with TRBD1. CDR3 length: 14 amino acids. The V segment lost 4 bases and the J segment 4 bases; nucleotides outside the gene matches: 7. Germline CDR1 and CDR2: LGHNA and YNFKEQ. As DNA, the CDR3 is TGTGCCAGCAGCCGCAGGCACAGGGGTTACGAGCAGTACTTC. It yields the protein CASSRRHRGYEQYF.

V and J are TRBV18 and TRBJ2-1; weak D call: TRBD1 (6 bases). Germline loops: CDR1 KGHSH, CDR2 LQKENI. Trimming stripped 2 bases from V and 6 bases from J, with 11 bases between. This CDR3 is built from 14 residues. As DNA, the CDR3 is TGTGCCAGCTCACCAATACAGGGTGGCAATGAGCAGTTCTTC. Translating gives CASSPIQGGNEQFF.

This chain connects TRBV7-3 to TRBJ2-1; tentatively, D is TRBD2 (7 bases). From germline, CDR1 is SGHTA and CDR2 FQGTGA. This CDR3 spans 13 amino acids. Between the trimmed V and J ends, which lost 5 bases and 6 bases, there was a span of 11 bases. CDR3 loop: CASSAGASNEQFF. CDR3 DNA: TGTGCCAGCAGCGCGGGGGCTAGCAATGAGCAGTTCTTC.

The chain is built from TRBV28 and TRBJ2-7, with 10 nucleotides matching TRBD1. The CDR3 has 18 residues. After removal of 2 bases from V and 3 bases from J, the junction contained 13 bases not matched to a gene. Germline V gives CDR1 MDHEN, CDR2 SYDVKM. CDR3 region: CASSLPGTGALMGYEQYF. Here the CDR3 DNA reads TGTGCCAGCAGTTTACCCGGGACAGGGGCTCTCATGGGCTACGAGCAGTACTTC.

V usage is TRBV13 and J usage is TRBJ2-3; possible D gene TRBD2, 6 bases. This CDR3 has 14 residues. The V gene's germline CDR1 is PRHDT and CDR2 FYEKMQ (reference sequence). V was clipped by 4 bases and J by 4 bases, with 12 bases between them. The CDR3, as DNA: TGTGCCAGCAGCTCCGGGACTGGGGCAGATACGCAGTATTTT. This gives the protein CASSSGTGADTQYF.

The CDR3 loop is CASSGKETGANVLTF. The CDR3 DNA sequence: TGTGCCAGCAGCGGAAAGGAGACTGGGGCCAACGTCCTGACTTTC. This chain links TRBV9 with TRBJ2-6; D not certain. V was cut by 3 bases and J by 2 bases, with 9 bases left in between. Germline V gene sequence: CDR1 SGDLS, CDR2 YYNGEE. The CDR3 is 15 amino acids.

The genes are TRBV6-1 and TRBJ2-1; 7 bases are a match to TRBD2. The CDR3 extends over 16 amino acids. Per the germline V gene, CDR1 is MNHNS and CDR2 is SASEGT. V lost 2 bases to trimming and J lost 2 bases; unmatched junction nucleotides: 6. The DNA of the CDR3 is TGTGCCAGCAGTGAAAATCCTAGCGGAGCCTACAATGAGCAGTTCTTC. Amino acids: CASSENPSGAYNEQFF.

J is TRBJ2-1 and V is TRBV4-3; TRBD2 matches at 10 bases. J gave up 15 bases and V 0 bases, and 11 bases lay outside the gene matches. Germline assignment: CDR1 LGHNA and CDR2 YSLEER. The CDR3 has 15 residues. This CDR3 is CASSQDFGLAARLFF. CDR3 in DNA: TGCGCCAGCAGCCAAGATTTCGGACTAGCGGCGAGGCTGTTCTTC.

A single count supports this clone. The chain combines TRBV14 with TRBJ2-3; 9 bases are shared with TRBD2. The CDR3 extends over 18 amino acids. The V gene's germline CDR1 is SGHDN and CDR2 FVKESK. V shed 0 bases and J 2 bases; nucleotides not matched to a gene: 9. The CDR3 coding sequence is TGTGCCAGCAGCCAAGATACCGGCCTAGCGGGGATCACAGATACGCAGTATTTT. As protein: CASSQDTGLAGITDTQYF.

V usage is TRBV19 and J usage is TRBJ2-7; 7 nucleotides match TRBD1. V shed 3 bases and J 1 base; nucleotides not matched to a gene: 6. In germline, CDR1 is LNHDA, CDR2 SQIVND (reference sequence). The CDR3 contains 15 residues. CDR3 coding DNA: TGTGCCAGTAGTATGAGGGCAGGGGGATCCTACGAGCAGTACTTC. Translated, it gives CASSMRAGGSYEQYF.

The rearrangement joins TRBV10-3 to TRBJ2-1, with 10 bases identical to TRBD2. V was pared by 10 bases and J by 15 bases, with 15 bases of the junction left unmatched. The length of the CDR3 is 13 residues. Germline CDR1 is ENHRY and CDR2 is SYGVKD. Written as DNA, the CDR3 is TGTGCCAGCACCCGGGAAACTAGCGGGGTCTCGTTCTTC. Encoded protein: CASTRETSGVSFF.

The CDR3 nucleotides are TGTGCCACCAGCAGGGGGACTAAATGGCCCCACTTTTTGTACGAGCAGTACTTC. It translates to CATSRGTKWPHFLYEQYF. The rearrangement joins TRBV15 to TRBJ2-7, with 7 bases aligning to TRBD2. Germline CDR1 is LNHNV and CDR2 is YYDKDF (reference sequence). V lost 3 bases and J lost 4; bases outside the gene matches: 18. This CDR3 is 18 amino acids long.

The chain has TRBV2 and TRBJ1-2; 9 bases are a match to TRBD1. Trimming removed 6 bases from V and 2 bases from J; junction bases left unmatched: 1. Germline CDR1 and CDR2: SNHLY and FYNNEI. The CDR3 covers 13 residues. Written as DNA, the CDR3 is TGTGCCAGCAGGGGGACAGGGAACTATGGCTACACCTTC. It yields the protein CASRGTGNYGYTF.

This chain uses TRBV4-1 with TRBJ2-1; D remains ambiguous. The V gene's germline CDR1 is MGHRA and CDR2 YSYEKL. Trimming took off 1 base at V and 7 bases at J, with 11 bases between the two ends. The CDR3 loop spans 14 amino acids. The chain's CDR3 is CASSQGSFSNEQFF. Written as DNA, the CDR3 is TGCGCCAGCAGCCAAGGTTCGTTCAGTAATGAGCAGTTCTTC.

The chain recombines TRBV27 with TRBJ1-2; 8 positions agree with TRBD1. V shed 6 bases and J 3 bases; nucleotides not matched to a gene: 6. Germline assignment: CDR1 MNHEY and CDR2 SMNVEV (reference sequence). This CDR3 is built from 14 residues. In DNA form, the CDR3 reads TGTGCCAGCAGCGAACAGGGGGTTCACTATGGCTACACCTTC. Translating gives CASSEQGVHYGYTF.

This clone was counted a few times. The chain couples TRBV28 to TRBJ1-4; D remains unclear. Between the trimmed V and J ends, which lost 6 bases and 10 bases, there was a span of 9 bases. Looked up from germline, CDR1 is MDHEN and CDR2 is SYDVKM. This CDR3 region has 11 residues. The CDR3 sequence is CASSYEGKLFF. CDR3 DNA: TGTGCCAGCAGCTACGAGGGAAAACTGTTTTTT. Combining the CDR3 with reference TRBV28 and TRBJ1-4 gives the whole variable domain DVKVTQSSRYLVKRTGEKVFLECVQDMDHENMFWYRQDPGLGLRLIYFSYDVKMKEKGDIPEGYSVSREKKERFSLILESASTNQTSMYLCASSYEGKLFFGSGTQLSVL.

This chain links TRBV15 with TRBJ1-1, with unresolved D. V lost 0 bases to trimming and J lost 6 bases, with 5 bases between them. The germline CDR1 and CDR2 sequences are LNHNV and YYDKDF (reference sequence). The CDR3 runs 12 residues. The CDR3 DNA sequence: TGTGCCACCAGCAGAGATCTTTCTGAAGCTTTCTTT. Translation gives CATSRDLSEAFF.

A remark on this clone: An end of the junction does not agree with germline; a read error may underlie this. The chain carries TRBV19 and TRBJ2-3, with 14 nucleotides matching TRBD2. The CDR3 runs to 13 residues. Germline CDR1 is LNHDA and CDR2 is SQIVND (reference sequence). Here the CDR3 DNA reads TGTGCCAGTAGTATAGTGGGACTAGCGGGAGAAGTGTTT. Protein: CASSIVGLAGEVF.